This TCR beta chain was observed in a study of beta chain features in type 1 diabetes. Overall study context: Over all samples combined, more than 90,000,000 sorted cells were examined. General study results and limits: All four CD4+ subsets from Type 1 diabetes patients carried moderately but significantly shorter TCRB CDR3s.

This CDR3 has 14 amino acids. Germline lookup yields CDR1 SGHVS and CDR2 FQNEAQ. J lost 6 bases, V lost 2 bases, and 2 bases had no gene match. With regard to this clone: The antigen is not known.

What was sequenced were expressed TCRB transcripts, since all of the isolated RNA had been reverse transcribed. Naive, central memory and regulatory T cell samples came to a mean of around 3.3 million reads. Repertoires were generated with immunoSEQ multiplex PCR, while TCRdb's copy carries only in-frame clones and drops some. This sample has around 280,000 clones, with 7.5% to 9.5% found just once. The source material was central memory CD4+ T cells from blood. This clonotype was sampled from a woman in her late teens or twenties in good health. The chain combines TRBV7-8 with TRBJ1-1, with 11 bases aligning to TRBD1. CDR3 region: CASSLRDRGAEAFF. CDR3 nucleotide sequence: TGTGCCAGCAGCTTAAGGGACAGGGGGGCTGAAGCTTTCTTT.